This is a list of T cell receptor beta chains from one sample in a study of shared T cell receptors in the human thymus. Only in-frame clones appear in the TCRdb table, and some are missing; sequencing was by immunoSEQ multiplex PCR. The data hold about 500,000 clones, with around 78% observed a single time. This sample was shared with a second study, whose subject was human thymus T cells.

Sequenced input: thymocytes. All receptors come from a boy in the first two years of life with a congenital heart defect. Each CDR3 is given with its conserved first and last residue. A D gene is named only where the DNA matches it firmly. Size is stated for part of the rows, as once, few or many counts, or as a class when the clone is expanded.

DNA: TGTGCCTGGAGTGTCGCGACGGGATTTAACTATGGCTACACCTTC
CDR3: CAWSVATGFNYGYTF
size: NA
D: NA
V: TRBV30
J: TRBJ1-2

DNA: TGCGCCAGCAGCCAAAGGACAGGGTATGACGAGCAGTACTTC
CDR3: CASSQRTGYDEQYF
size: few
D: TRBD1
V: TRBV4-3
J: TRBJ2-7

DNA: TGTGCCAGCAGCTACCAAGCGGTAGCGGGCGTCCCTTGGAGAGAGACCCAGTACTTC
CDR3: CASSYQAVAGVPWRETQYF
size: NA
D: TRBD2
V: TRBV7-9
J: TRBJ2-5

DNA: TGCAGTCCGGACAGATCCGAGCAGTACTTC
CDR3: CSPDRSEQYF
size: NA
D: NA
V: TRBV20-1
J: TRBJ2-7

DNA: TGTGCTAGTGGGCTCTCTCGACAGGGTAAAGCCTACGAGCAGTACTTC
CDR3: CASGLSRQGKAYEQYF
size: NA
D: TRBD1
V: TRBV12-5
J: TRBJ2-7

DNA: TGTGCCAGCACCCTTGACTTAACGGACGGGACTCACATCCGAAATGAGCAGTTCTTC
CDR3: CASTLDLTDGTHIRNEQFF
size: NA
D: NA
V: TRBV11-2
J: TRBJ2-1

DNA: TGTGCCAGCAGTGAGGACAGGGCAAAGACCCAGTACTTC
CDR3: CASSEDRAKTQYF
size: NA
D: TRBD1
V: TRBV6-4
J: TRBJ2-5

DNA: TGCAGCGTTATTACTGACTCCTACAATGAGCAGTTCTTC
CDR3: CSVITDSYNEQFF
size: NA
D: NA
V: TRBV29-1
J: TRBJ2-1

DNA: TGTGCCACCAGCAGAGTGCTTACCAGGGTAACTAATGAAAAACTGTTTTTT
CDR3: CATSRVLTRVTNEKLFF
size: NA
D: NA
V: TRBV15
J: TRBJ1-4

DNA: TGTGCCAGCAGCGCCGGGGGGGAAGGGCTAGCCCGAGATCATCGGCCCTACGAGCAGTACTTC
CDR3: CASSAGGEGLARDHRPYEQYF
size: NA
D: TRBD2
V: TRBV9
J: TRBJ2-7

DNA: TGTGCCAGCAGTGTTGGCAGGGAAACGAACACTGAAGCTTTCTTT
CDR3: CASSVGRETNTEAFF
size: NA
D: NA
V: TRBV6-4
J: TRBJ1-1

DNA: TGTGCCAGCACCCTCTGGGAGGGGAACACTGAAGCTTTCTTT
CDR3: CASTLWEGNTEAFF
size: NA
D: NA
V: TRBV7-8
J: TRBJ1-1

DNA: TGTGCCAGCAGCCAAAGACTAGCGGGTGAAAACGAGCAGTACTTC
CDR3: CASSQRLAGENEQYF
size: few
D: TRBD2
V: TRBV5-6
J: TRBJ2-7

DNA: TGTGCCAGCAGCCAAGATGCGGGACTAACGTCCTACAATGAGCAGTTCTTC
CDR3: CASSQDAGLTSYNEQFF
size: NA
D: TRBD2
V: TRBV4-2
J: TRBJ2-1

DNA: TGTGCCAGCAGCTTAGGAGCCGCTAGCGGGAGGGGGCAGTTCTTC
CDR3: CASSLGAASGRGQFF
size: NA
D: TRBD2
V: TRBV7-9
J: TRBJ2-1

DNA: TGTGCCATCAGTGAGTCGGAACGGGGCAATGAGCAGTTCTTC
CDR3: CAISESERGNEQFF
size: NA
D: NA
V: TRBV10-3
J: TRBJ2-1

DNA: TGTGCCACCAGCAGAATCAGGACAGGAAGGCGGAATCAGCCCCAGCATTTT
CDR3: CATSRIRTGRRNQPQHF
size: NA
D: TRBD1
V: TRBV15
J: TRBJ1-5

DNA: TGTGCCAGCAGCTTCACGGGCGGGATTGTCGGGGAGCTGTTTTTT
CDR3: CASSFTGGIVGELFF
size: NA
D: NA
V: TRBV7-6
J: TRBJ2-2

DNA: TGTGCCAGCAGCCCACAATGGGGGGGCGAGCAGTACTTC
CDR3: CASSPQWGGEQYF
size: once
D: TRBD2
V: TRBV14
J: TRBJ2-7

DNA: TGTGCCATCAGTATCCTACAGGGGGCGTCGAACTATGGCTACACCTTC
CDR3: CAISILQGASNYGYTF
size: NA
D: TRBD1
V: TRBV10-3
J: TRBJ1-2

DNA: TGTGCCACCAGCAGGAAAGGACAGGGCTACGAGCAGTACTTC
CDR3: CATSRKGQGYEQYF
size: NA
D: TRBD1
V: TRBV15
J: TRBJ2-7

DNA: TGTGCCTGGAGTGTCAGGACAGGGGGCATCGGAAATGAAAAACTGTTTTTT
CDR3: CAWSVRTGGIGNEKLFF
size: NA
D: TRBD1
V: TRBV30
J: TRBJ1-4

DNA: TGTGCCAGCTCACCAGGGGGGGACTATAGCTATGAGCAGTTCTTC
CDR3: CASSPGGDYSYEQFF
size: NA
D: TRBD2
V: TRBV18
J: TRBJ2-1

DNA: TGTGCCAGCAGTTGGAAAGCGCCCTACAATGAGCAGTTCTTC
CDR3: CASSWKAPYNEQFF
size: NA
D: NA
V: TRBV6-5
J: TRBJ2-1

DNA: TGCACCAGCAGCCCCTGGGACCGCATGACAGGGTTCTACGAGCAGTACTTC
CDR3: CTSSPWDRMTGFYEQYF
size: few
D: NA
V: TRBV1
J: TRBJ2-7

DNA: TGTGCCAGCAGCTTCGCAGTGAAAATTAACTATGGCTACACCTTC
CDR3: CASSFAVKINYGYTF
size: NA
D: NA
V: TRBV7-9
J: TRBJ1-2

DNA: TGTGCCAGCAGTACCGATCCTCCAGGGGGCCTAGCGGGAGTGCAAGAGACCCAGTACTTC
CDR3: CASSTDPPGGLAGVQETQYF
size: NA
D: TRBD2
V: TRBV2
J: TRBJ2-5

DNA: TGTGCCAGCAGTTTCGAGGCCCGAGAAAAACTGTTTTTT
CDR3: CASSFEAREKLFF
size: NA
D: NA
V: TRBV28
J: TRBJ1-4

DNA: TGTGCCAGCAGCGAGACAGAAAGCTATGGCTACACCTTC
CDR3: CASSETESYGYTF
size: NA
D: NA
V: TRBV5-6
J: TRBJ1-2

DNA: TGTGCCAGCAGGGGCTACCTAGCGGGAGGGCCTTGGGCAGATACGCAGTATTTT
CDR3: CASRGYLAGGPWADTQYF
size: NA
D: TRBD2
V: TRBV25-1
J: TRBJ2-3

DNA: TGTGCCAGCAGCTTACTACCTCACTACGAGCAGTACTTC
CDR3: CASSLLPHYEQYF
size: once
D: NA
V: TRBV7-9
J: TRBJ2-7

DNA: TGTGCCAGTAGTATAGATGGACACGCCTACGAGCAGTACTTC
CDR3: CASSIDGHAYEQYF
size: NA
D: NA
V: TRBV19
J: TRBJ2-7

DNA: TGTGCCAGCAGGGGACTAGCGGGAGCCACCGGGGAGCTGTTTTTT
CDR3: CASRGLAGATGELFF
size: NA
D: TRBD2
V: TRBV14
J: TRBJ2-2

DNA: TGCGCCAGCAGCCCCGACAGGGTCTCTGGAAACACCATATATTTT
CDR3: CASSPDRVSGNTIYF
size: few
D: TRBD1
V: TRBV5-1
J: TRBJ1-3

DNA: TGTGCCAGCAGCATCCGGGACAGGATAGCGATGAGGCAGTTCTTC
CDR3: CASSIRDRIAMRQFF
size: NA
D: TRBD1
V: TRBV27
J: TRBJ2-1

DNA: TGTGCCAGTCGGTCGCCCTCGGCAGGGGAAGGTGCGGCTGAAGCTTTCTTT
CDR3: CASRSPSAGEGAAEAFF
size: NA
D: NA
V: TRBV19
J: TRBJ1-1

DNA: TGTGCCAGCAGCCTTAAGACCCCCCCTAGCGGGAGCGAGCAGTACTTC
CDR3: CASSLKTPPSGSEQYF
size: NA
D: TRBD2
V: TRBV4-2
J: TRBJ2-7

DNA: TGTGCCAGCAGCTTAGAGGCTAGCGGACCCTACAATGAGCAGTTCTTC
CDR3: CASSLEASGPYNEQFF
size: NA
D: TRBD2
V: TRBV11-3
J: TRBJ2-1

DNA: TGTGCCAGCAGCTTTTTCGTCGGCCAAGGGGGAACTGAAGCTTTCTTT
CDR3: CASSFFVGQGGTEAFF
size: NA
D: NA
V: TRBV5-8
J: TRBJ1-1

DNA: TGTGCCAGCCGAGACAGGGTTCTTTATGGCTACACCTTC
CDR3: CASRDRVLYGYTF
size: NA
D: TRBD1
V: TRBV19
J: TRBJ1-2

DNA: TGTGCCTGGAGCGCGGGGCTAGCGGGAGGTGGGGAGACCCAGTACTTC
CDR3: CAWSAGLAGGGETQYF
size: few
D: TRBD2
V: TRBV30
J: TRBJ2-5

DNA: TGCGCCTCCAACGGGGAAGGGGGCCCTCGCACTACATCCAATGAGCAGTTCTTC
CDR3: CASNGEGGPRTTSNEQFF
size: NA
D: TRBD1
V: TRBV5-1
J: TRBJ2-1

DNA: TGTGCCAGCAGCCAAGATGGGGGCGAGATTAGCACAGATACGCAGTATTTT
CDR3: CASSQDGGEISTDTQYF
size: once
D: NA
V: TRBV4-2
J: TRBJ2-3

DNA: TGCAGTTATTACGGGGTCTACGAGCAGTACTTC
CDR3: CSYYGVYEQYF
size: NA
D: NA
V: TRBV20-1
J: TRBJ2-7

DNA: TGTGCCAGCAGTTTATCTAGCCACCGCCCGGGGGAGACCCAGTACTTC
CDR3: CASSLSSHRPGETQYF
size: NA
D: NA
V: TRBV28
J: TRBJ2-5

DNA: TGTGCCAGCAGCTCCCCACGGGGAAGGACGCAGTATTTT
CDR3: CASSSPRGRTQYF
size: NA
D: NA
V: TRBV9
J: TRBJ2-3

DNA: TGTGCCAGCAGTTCAGCGGGAGGGAGGGATCGGGAGCAGTTCTTC
CDR3: CASSSAGGRDREQFF
size: NA
D: TRBD2
V: TRBV6-5
J: TRBJ2-1